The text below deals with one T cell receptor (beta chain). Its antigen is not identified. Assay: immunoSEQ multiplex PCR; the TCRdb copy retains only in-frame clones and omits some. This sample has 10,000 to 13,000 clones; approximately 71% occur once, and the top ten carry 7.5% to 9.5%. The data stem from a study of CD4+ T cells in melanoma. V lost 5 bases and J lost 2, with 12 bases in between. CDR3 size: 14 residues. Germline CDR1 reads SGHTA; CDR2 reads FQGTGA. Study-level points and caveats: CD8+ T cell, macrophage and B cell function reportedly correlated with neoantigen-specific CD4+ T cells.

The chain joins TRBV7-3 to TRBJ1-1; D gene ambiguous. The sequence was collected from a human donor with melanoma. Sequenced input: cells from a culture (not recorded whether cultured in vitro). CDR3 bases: TGTGCCAGCAGCCTCTCCCGGGGTAACACTGAAGCTTTCTTT. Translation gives CASSLSRGNTEAFF.